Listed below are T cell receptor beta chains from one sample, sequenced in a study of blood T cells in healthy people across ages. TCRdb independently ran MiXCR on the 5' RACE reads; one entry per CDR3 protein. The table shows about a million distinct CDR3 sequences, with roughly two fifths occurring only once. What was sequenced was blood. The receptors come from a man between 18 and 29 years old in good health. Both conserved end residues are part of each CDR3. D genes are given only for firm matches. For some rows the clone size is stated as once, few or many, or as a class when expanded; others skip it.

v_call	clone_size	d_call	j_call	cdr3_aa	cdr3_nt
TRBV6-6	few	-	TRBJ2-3	CASSILDRLSQYF	TGTGCCAGCAGTATCCTGGACCGACTCTCGCAGTATTTT
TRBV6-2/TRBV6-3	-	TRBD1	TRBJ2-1	CASRWDRGTSSSYNEQFF	TGTGCCAGTCGTTGGGACAGGGGAACCTCAAGCTCCTACAATGAGCAGTTCTTC
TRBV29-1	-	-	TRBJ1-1	CSVVKGMNTEAFF	TGCAGCGTTGTGAAGGGTATGAACACTGAAGCTTTCTTT
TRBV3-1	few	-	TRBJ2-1	CASSPEWTHNEQFF	TGTGCCAGCAGCCCGGAGTGGACCCACAATGAGCAGTTCTTC
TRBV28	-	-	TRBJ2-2	CASRRYMNTGELFF	TGTGCCAGCAGACGTTACATGAACACCGGGGAGCTGTTTTTT
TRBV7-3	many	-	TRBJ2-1	CASSLSQDNEQFF	TGTGCCAGCAGCTTATCCCAGGACAATGAGCAGTTCTTC
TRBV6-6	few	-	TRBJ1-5	CASSWALDGSNEPQHF	TGTGCCAGCAGTTGGGCCCTGGACGGATCTAATGAACCCCAGCATTTT
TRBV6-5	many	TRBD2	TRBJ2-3	CASSYSPAGGAATQYF	TGTGCCAGCAGTTACTCGCCAGCGGGAGGGGCGGCTACGCAGTATTTT
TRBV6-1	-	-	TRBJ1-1	CASSEWLEVNTEAFF	TGTGCCAGCAGTGAATGGTTGGAGGTGAACACTGAAGCTTTCTTT
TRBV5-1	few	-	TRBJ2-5	CASSSDRVQETQYF	TGCGCCAGCAGCTCGGACCGTGTTCAAGAGACCCAGTACTTC
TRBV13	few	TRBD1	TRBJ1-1	CASSLRQGTRVETEAFF	TGTGCCAGCAGCTTAAGACAGGGTACAAGGGTGGAGACTGAAGCTTTCTTT
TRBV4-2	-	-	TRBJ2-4	CASSQETRVIDIQYF	TGTGCCAGCAGCCAAGAGACCAGGGTCATCGACATTCAGTACTTC
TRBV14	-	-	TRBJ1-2	CASSRQDLSGYTF	TGTGCCAGCAGCCGACAGGATCTATCGGGCTACACCTTC
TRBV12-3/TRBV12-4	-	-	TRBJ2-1	CASSQWGNEQFF	TGTGCCAGCAGTCAGTGGGGGAATGAGCAGTTCTTC
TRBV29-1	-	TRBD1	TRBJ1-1	CSVSQGGYTEAFF	TGCAGCGTCTCACAGGGGGGGTACACTGAAGCTTTCTTT
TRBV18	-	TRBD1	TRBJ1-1	CASSPLLYDRDRGMSWMTEAFF	TGTGCCAGCTCACCACTACTCTATGACCGGGACAGGGGTATGTCATGGATGACTGAAGCTTTCTTT
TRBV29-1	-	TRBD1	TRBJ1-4	CSGTGTGDEKLFF	TGCAGCGGGACCGGGACAGGGGATGAAAAACTGTTTTTT
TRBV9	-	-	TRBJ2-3	CASSVDSPLVADTQYF	TGTGCCAGCAGCGTAGACTCCCCCCTAGTCGCAGATACGCAGTATTTT
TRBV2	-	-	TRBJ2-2	CASSEAFLVGELFF	TGTGCCAGCAGTGAAGCGTTTCTGGTAGGGGAGCTGTTTTTT
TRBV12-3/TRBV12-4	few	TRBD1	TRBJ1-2	CASSQRTGESYGYTF	TGTGCCAGCAGTCAGAGGACAGGGGAGTCCTATGGCTACACCTTC
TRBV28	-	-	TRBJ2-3	CASSLGQPRDTQYF	TGTGCCAGCAGCCTAGGACAGCCCCGAGATACGCAGTATTTT
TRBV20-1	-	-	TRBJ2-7	CSAREDSSEQYF	TGCAGTGCTAGAGAGGACTCCAGCGAGCAGTACTTC
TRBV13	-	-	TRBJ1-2	CASSLGSIYGYTF	TGTGCCAGCAGCTTAGGCAGCATTTATGGCTACACCTTC
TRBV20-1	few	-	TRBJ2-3	CSAAQGRGTDTQYF	TGCAGTGCTGCACAGGGGAGGGGCACAGATACGCAGTATTTT
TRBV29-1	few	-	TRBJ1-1	CSVEAASSVGTEAFF	TGCAGCGTTGAAGCGGCATCCTCAGTGGGCACTGAAGCTTTCTTT
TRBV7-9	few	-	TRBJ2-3	CASSSTGTLGDTQYF	TGTGCCAGCAGCTCAACCGGGACCCTGGGAGATACGCAGTATTTT
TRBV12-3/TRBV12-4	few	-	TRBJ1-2	CASSRGSGTETLVRYTF	TGTGCCAGCAGCCGGGGATCCGGGACGGAGACTTTGGTGCGCTACACCTTC
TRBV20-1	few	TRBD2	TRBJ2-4	CSARRPQGLAGLAKNIQYF	TGCAGTGCTCGGAGGCCACAAGGACTAGCGGGGCTAGCCAAAAACATTCAGTACTTC
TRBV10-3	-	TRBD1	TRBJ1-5	CAISEEGASNQPQHF	TGTGCCATCAGTGAGGAGGGGGCGTCAAATCAGCCCCAGCATTTT
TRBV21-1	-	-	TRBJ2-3	CASSKEEGNTQYF	TGTGCCAGCAGCAAAGAAGAGGGAAATACGCAGTATTTT
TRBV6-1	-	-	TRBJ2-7	CASSDPFFRSYEQYF	TGTGCCAGCAGTGACCCCTTTTTTCGGAGCTACGAGCAGTACTTC
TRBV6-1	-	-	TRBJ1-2	CASKRGSGYTF	TGTGCCAGCAAAAGGGGTTCTGGCTACACCTTC
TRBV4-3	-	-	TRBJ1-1	CASSQDHGGEAFF	TGCGCCAGCAGCCAAGATCACGGCGGAGAAGCTTTCTTT
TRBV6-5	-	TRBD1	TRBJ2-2	CASTLDREYGELFF	TGTGCCAGCACCTTAGACAGGGAGTACGGGGAGCTGTTTTTT
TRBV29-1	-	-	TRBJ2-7	CSVGLAGYNEQYF	TGCAGCGTTGGGCTAGCAGGCTACAATGAGCAGTACTTC
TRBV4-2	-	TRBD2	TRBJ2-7	CASSQDSGNHEQYF	TGTGCCAGCAGCCAAGATAGCGGGAACCACGAGCAGTACTTC
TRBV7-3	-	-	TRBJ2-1	CASSFNPGANEQFF	TGTGCCAGCAGCTTCAACCCCGGGGCCAATGAGCAGTTCTTC
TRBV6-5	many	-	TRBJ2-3	CASISGDTQYF	TGTGCCAGTATATCCGGGGATACGCAGTATTTT
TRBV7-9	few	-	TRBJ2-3	CASSAGDGADTQYF	TGTGCCAGCAGCGCAGGGGATGGTGCAGATACGCAGTATTTT
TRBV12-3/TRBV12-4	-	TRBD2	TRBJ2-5	CASRAGRGGQETQYF	TGTGCCAGCAGGGCTGGGAGGGGAGGCCAAGAGACCCAGTACTTC
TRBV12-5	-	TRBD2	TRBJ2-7	CASGPGGRYERYF	TGTGCTAGTGGCCCGGGGGGACGCTACGAGCGGTACTTC
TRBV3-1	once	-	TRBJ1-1	CASSQKPTGTANTEAFF	TGTGCCAGCAGCCAAAAACCTACCGGGACCGCGAACACTGAAGCTTTCTTT
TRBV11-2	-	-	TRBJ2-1	CASSSTGYEQFF	TGTGCCAGCAGCTCTACGGGTTACGAGCAGTTCTTC
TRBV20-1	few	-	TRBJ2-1	CSASGGRGPYNEQFF	TGCAGTGCTAGTGGAGGGCGGGGCCCCTACAATGAGCAGTTCTTC
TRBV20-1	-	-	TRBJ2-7	CSVLGGGPSNEQYF	TGCAGTGTGTTGGGTGGGGGGCCATCGAATGAGCAGTACTTC
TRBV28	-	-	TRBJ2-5	CASSTEDGLYQETQYF	TGTGCCAGCAGTACCGAGGACGGCTTGTACCAAGAGACCCAGTACTTC
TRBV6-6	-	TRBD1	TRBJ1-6	CASSLGQGSENSPLHF	TGTGCCAGCAGCCTGGGACAGGGAAGTGAGAATTCACCCCTCCACTTT
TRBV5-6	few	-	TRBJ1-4	CASSLAWASEKLFF	TGTGCCAGCAGCTTGGCCTGGGCCAGTGAAAAACTGTTTTTT